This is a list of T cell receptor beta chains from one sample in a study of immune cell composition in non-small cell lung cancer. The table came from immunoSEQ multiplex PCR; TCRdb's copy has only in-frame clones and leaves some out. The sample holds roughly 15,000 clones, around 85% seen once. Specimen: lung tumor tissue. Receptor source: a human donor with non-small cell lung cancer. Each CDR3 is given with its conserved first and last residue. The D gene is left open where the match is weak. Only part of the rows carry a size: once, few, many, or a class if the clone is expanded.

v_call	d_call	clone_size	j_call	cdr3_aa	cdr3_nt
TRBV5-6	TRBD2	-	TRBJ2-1	CASSLVLAVDEQFF	TGTGCCAGCAGCTTGGTACTAGCGGTGGATGAGCAGTTCTTC
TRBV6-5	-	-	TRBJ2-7	CASSYGGAYSYEQYF	TGTGCCAGCAGTTACGGCGGGGCTTACTCCTACGAGCAGTACTTC
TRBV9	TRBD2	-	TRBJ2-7	CASSVSPGTSGTVTYEQYF	TGTGCCAGCAGCGTATCCCCCGGGACTAGCGGGACGGTGACCTACGAGCAGTACTTC
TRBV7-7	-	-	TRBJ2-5	CASSRGLALQETQYF	TGTGCTAGCAGCCGCGGGCTAGCTCTACAAGAGACCCAGTACTTC
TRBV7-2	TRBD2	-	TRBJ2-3	CASSLMGLALGDTQYF	TGTGCCAGCAGCTTAATGGGACTAGCGCTGGGGGATACGCAGTATTTT
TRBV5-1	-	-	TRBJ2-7	CASSLYRGGFEQYF	TGCGCCAGCAGCTTGTACCGGGGAGGATTCGAGCAGTACTTC
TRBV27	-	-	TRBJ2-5	CASSLSGETQYF	TGTGCCAGCAGTTTATCGGGGGAGACCCAGTACTTC
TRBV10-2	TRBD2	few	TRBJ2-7	CASSYGGASYEQYF	TGCGCCAGCAGCTACGGGGGGGCCAGTTACGAGCAGTACTTC
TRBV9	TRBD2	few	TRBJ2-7	CASGREREASSSYEQYF	TGTGCCAGCGGCCGGGAGCGGGAGGCGTCCAGCTCCTACGAGCAGTACTTC
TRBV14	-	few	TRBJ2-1	CASSLAVVQFF	TGTGCCAGCAGCCTTGCGGTGGTGCAGTTCTTC